A single sample gave rise to the 24 T cell receptor beta chains below, sequenced in a study of tumor-infiltrating lymphocytes in localized non-small cell lung cancer. Generated by immunoSEQ multiplex PCR, the TCRdb table keeps only in-frame clones and is missing some. Of approximately 9,000 clones in the sample, more than 75% were seen once. Sequenced input: lung tumor tissue. These receptors were collected from a human donor with non-small cell lung cancer.

The chain couples TRBV27 to TRBJ1-1; D uncertain. Germline assignment: CDR1 MNHEY and CDR2 SMNVEV (reference sequence). This CDR3 is built from 15 residues. V was pared by 6 bases and J by 4 bases, with 18 bases between. The CDR3 here is CASRSRPTLGTEAFF. CDR3 DNA: TGTGCCAGCAGATCCCGACCCACCCTTGGCACTGAAGCTTTCTTT.

The chain joins TRBV6-5 to TRBJ2-5; perhaps TRBD2 as D (6 bases). The J call may be incorrect, as the DNA end agrees better with TRBJ2-7. Per germline, CDR1 MNHEY and CDR2 SVGAGI. The CDR3 has 16 amino acids. The CDR3 reads CASSYSKFGGDYEQYF. In DNA, the CDR3 is TGTGCCAGCAGTTACTCGAAGTTCGGGGGAGACTACGAGCAGTACTTC.

The gene calls are TRBV7-2 and TRBJ2-1; D gene unclear. The germline V gene has CDR1 SGHTA and CDR2 FQGNSA. The length of the CDR3 is 14 residues. Trimming cost V 5 bases and J 7 bases, with 15 bases left between them. As DNA, the CDR3 is TGTGCCAGCAGCGTAGAATTTACCGGGAATGAGCAGTTCTTC. Its translation is CASSVEFTGNEQFF.

CDR3 nucleotide sequence: TGTGCCAGCTCAACCGAACCTGGGACTAGCGTCGACATTCAGTACTTC. The encoded protein is CASSTEPGTSVDIQYF. This chain connects TRBV7-9 to TRBJ2-4; TRBD2 aligns across 10 bases. The J segment lost 8 bases and the V segment lost 8 bases, leaving 15 bases of the junction unmatched. The CDR3 sequence is 16 residues long. Germline-derived CDR1 and CDR2 are SEHNR and FQNEAQ (reference sequence).

The chain is built from TRBV7-3 and TRBJ2-1; D gene unclear. V lost 5 bases to trimming and J lost 0 bases, with 11 bases between them. Germline CDR1 and CDR2: SGHTA and FQGTGA. The CDR3 is made up of 15 amino acids. The CDR3 sequence: CASSGSPSSYNEQFF. In DNA, the CDR3 is TGTGCCAGCAGCGGTAGCCCGAGCTCCTACAATGAGCAGTTCTTC.

This clone came up once. V usage is TRBV5-1 and J usage is TRBJ2-2; D is unclear. The V gene lost 4 bases and the J gene lost 3 bases, with 7 bases spanning the gap. The CDR3 has 13 residues. CDR1 is SGHRS, CDR2 YFSETQ, per germline. CDR3 sequence (DNA): TGCGCCAGCAGCCCTACAGACACCGGGGAGCTGTTTTTT. This encodes CASSPTDTGELFF.

This chain uses TRBV2 with TRBJ1-2; 7 bases line up with TRBD1. The CDR3 sequence is 12 residues long. The germline V gene has CDR1 SNHLY and CDR2 FYNNEI. V gave up 7 bases and J gave up 3 bases; unmatched junction bases: 2. The CDR3 region has the DNA TGTGCCAGCAATGGACAGGACTATGGCTACACCTTC. This translates into CASNGQDYGYTF.

The chain recombines TRBV4-2 with TRBJ2-3, with D perhaps given as TRBD1 or TRBD2 (5 bases each). CDR3 length: 13 amino acids. Germline V CDR1 and CDR2: LGHNA, YNFKEQ. Between the trimmed V and J ends, which lost 6 bases and 4 bases, there was a span of 11 bases. The CDR3 DNA reads as TGTGCCAGCAGTCCGGGACGATCAGATACGCAGTATTTT. It translates to CASSPGRSDTQYF.

Judged by abundance, this clone is medium-sized. The chain is built from TRBV25-1 and TRBJ1-1, with 7 nucleotides matching TRBD1. After removal of 1 base from V and 7 bases from J, the junction contained 6 bases not matched to a gene. Germline assignment: CDR1 MGHDK and CDR2 SYGVNS. The CDR3 has 14 amino acids. The CDR3 spells CASSESKGTVEAFF. The CDR3 DNA reads TGTGCCAGCAGTGAATCAAAGGGGACAGTTGAAGCTTTCTTT.

The chain couples TRBV28 to TRBJ1-2, with D possibly matching TRBD1 (6 bases). V dropped 6 bases and J dropped 3 bases, with 11 bases sitting between them. The CDR3 has 13 residues. From germline, CDR1 is MDHEN and CDR2 SYDVKM. The CDR3 region is CASSLDRYYGYTF. For the CDR3, the DNA is TGTGCCAGCAGCCTTGACAGGTACTATGGCTACACCTTC.

This clone was seen only a few times. The rearrangement uses TRBV29-1 and TRBJ1-1; D not certain. Per germline, CDR1 SQVTM and CDR2 ANQGSEA. The CDR3 extends over 12 amino acids. Trimming took off 3 bases at V and 3 bases at J, with 8 bases between the two ends. CDR3 sequence (DNA): TGCAGCGTTGATCTACCTTACACTGAAGCTTTCTTT. As protein: CSVDLPYTEAFF.

The chain employs TRBV19 and TRBJ1-5, with a weak D call TRBD1 (6 bases). CDR3 size: 19 residues. Trimming took 6 bases from V and 3 from J, leaving 27 bases between them. Per germline, CDR1 LNHDA and CDR2 SQIVND (reference sequence). In DNA, the CDR3 is TGTGCCAGTAGATGGGTGGGGGACATCCGTAGGAGTGTCAATCAGCCCCAGCATTTT. It is translated as CASRWVGDIRRSVNQPQHF.

By proportion, this clone is medium-sized. V and J are TRBV7-2 and TRBJ1-1; D is unclear. The length of the CDR3 is 13 residues. V was cut by 1 base and J by 6 bases, with 9 bases left in between. The germline V gene has CDR1 SGHTA and CDR2 FQGNSA. The CDR3 reads CASSLELRSEAFF. The DNA for the CDR3 is TGTGCCAGCAGCTTAGAGCTACGGTCTGAAGCTTTCTTT.

This chain joins TRBV18 and TRBJ1-5; a possible D gene is TRBD1 (5 bases). CDR1 is KGHSH and CDR2 is LQKENI in the germline V gene. CDR3 size: 15 residues. Deletions cut 3 bases from V and 5 bases from J, with 14 bases between. The CDR3 DNA reads TGTGCCAGCTCACCTGGGAGGGGTGAGGATCAGCCCCAGCATTTT. This translates into CASSPGRGEDQPQHF.

This sequence joins TRBV14 and TRBJ1-5, with a possible D match to TRBD1 (5 bases). The CDR3 has 16 amino acids. Looked up from germline, CDR1 is SGHDN and CDR2 is FVKESK. V lost 1 base and J lost 2, with 12 bases in between. CDR3 sequence reads: CASSQGGGFGNQPQHF. The CDR3 DNA follows: TGTGCCAGCAGCCAAGGCGGGGGATTCGGCAATCAGCCCCAGCATTTT.

This clone was recorded only once. This sequence joins TRBV5-1 and TRBJ1-2; a possible D gene is TRBD1 (6 bases). Between the trimmed V and J ends, which lost 3 bases and 2 bases, there was a span of 23 bases. Germline lookup yields CDR1 SGHRS and CDR2 YFSETQ. This CDR3 is 18 amino acids long. The CDR3 is CASSSLYTDRRKNYGYTF. CDR3 DNA: TGCGCCAGCAGCTCCCTTTATACCGACAGGCGAAAAAACTATGGCTACACCTTC.

V and J are TRBV15 and TRBJ2-3; 7 nucleotides line up with TRBD1. CDR3 length equals 14 residues. V was clipped by 5 bases and J by 1 base; unmatched bases: 3. The germline gives CDR1 LNHNV, CDR2 YYDKDF (reference sequence). The CDR3 DNA reads TGTGCCACCAGCCTAGGACAGGGCACAGATACGCAGTATTTT. Its translation: CATSLGQGTDTQYF. The variable domain in full, completed from reference TRBV15 and TRBJ2-3, reads DAMVIQNPRYQVTQFGKPVTLSCSQTLNHNVMYWYQQKSSQAPKLLFHYYDKDFNNEADTPDNFQSRRPNTSFCFLDIRSPGLGDTAMYLCATSLGQGTDTQYFGPGTRLTVL.

V usage is TRBV5-4 and J usage is TRBJ2-1, with unresolved D. The V end was cut by 4 bases, the J end by 7 bases, with 15 bases between. Germline CDR1 and CDR2: SGHNT and YYREEE (reference sequence). The CDR3 extends over 14 amino acids. This chain's CDR3 is CASSPPPPLNEQFF. The CDR3 region has the DNA TGTGCCAGCAGCCCGCCCCCCCCGCTAAATGAGCAGTTCTTC.

This rearrangement joins TRBV7-2 to TRBJ2-3; TRBD1 matches 10 bases. V was clipped by 5 bases and J by 5 bases; unmatched bases: 7. This CDR3 is built from 15 residues. Germline V CDR1 and CDR2: SGHTA, FQGNSA. The CDR3 DNA follows: TGTGCCAGCAGCACCGGGACAGGGGCAGTAGATACGCAGTATTTT. This sequence encodes CASSTGTGAVDTQYF.

The chain joins TRBV5-1 to TRBJ2-7; the D is unclear. Germline CDR1 SGHRS, CDR2 YFSETQ. Deletions cut 4 bases from V and 0 bases from J, with 14 bases between. The CDR3 length is 15 residues. CDR3 loop: CASSQMTTLSYEQYF. CDR3 sequence (DNA): TGCGCCAGCAGCCAAATGACGACACTCTCCTACGAGCAGTACTTC.

The chain uses TRBV11-3 and TRBJ2-1; D possibly corresponds to TRBD1 (6 bases). From germline, CDR1 is SGHNT and CDR2 YENEEA. The CDR3 is 15 amino acids. Deletions cut 4 bases from V and 7 bases from J, with 17 bases between. CDR3 amino acids: CASSSFGGEPNEQFF. The CDR3 bases are TGTGCCAGCAGCTCATTTGGGGGCGAGCCTAATGAGCAGTTCTTC.

This chain connects TRBV7-2 to TRBJ1-3, with D perhaps matching TRBD1 (5 bases). The CDR3 extends over 15 amino acids. CDR1 is SGHTA and CDR2 is FQGNSA in the germline V gene. Between the trimmed V and J ends, which lost 4 bases and 3 bases, there was a span of 13 bases. The CDR3 reads CASSSGTSRGNTIYF. CDR3 sequence (DNA): TGTGCCAGCAGCTCTGGGACTTCTCGTGGAAACACCATATATTTT.

The CDR3 loop reads CASSLGRAGELFF. Here the CDR3 DNA reads TGTGCCAGCAGCTTGGGGAGGGCCGGGGAGCTGTTTTTT. The V call is TRBV5-5, the J call TRBJ2-2; a possible D gene is TRBD2 (6 bases). With 0 bases removed from V and 6 bases from J, the gap between germline ends came to 6 bases. The CDR3 loop spans 13 amino acids. Germline lookup yields CDR1 SGHKS and CDR2 YYEKEE (reference sequence).

This chain joins TRBV18 and TRBJ1-1; D call uncertain. The CDR3 has 14 residues. Looked up from germline, CDR1 is KGHSH and CDR2 is LQKENI. Trimming stripped 3 bases from V and 2 bases from J, with 10 bases between. This chain's CDR3 is CASSPAARNTEAFF. DNA for the CDR3: TGTGCCAGCTCACCTGCAGCGCGTAACACTGAAGCTTTCTTT.